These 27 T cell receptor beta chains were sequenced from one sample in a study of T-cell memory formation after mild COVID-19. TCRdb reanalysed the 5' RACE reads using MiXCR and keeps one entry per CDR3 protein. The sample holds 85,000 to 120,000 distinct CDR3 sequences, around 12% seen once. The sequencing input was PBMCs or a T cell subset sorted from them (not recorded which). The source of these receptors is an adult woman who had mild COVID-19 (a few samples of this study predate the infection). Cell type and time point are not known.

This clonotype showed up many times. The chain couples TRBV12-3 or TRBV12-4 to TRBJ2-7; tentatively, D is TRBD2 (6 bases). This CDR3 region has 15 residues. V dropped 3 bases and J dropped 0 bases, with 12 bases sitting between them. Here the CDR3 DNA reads TGTGCCAGCAGTTTGTCGGAGCGGGCCTCCTACGAGCAGTACTTC. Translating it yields CASSLSERASYEQYF.

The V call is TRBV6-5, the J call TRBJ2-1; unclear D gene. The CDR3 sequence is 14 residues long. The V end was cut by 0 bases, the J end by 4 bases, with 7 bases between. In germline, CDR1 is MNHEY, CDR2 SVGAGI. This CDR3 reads CASSYSGFYNEQFF. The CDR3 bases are TGTGCCAGCAGTTACTCCGGCTTTTACAATGAGCAGTTCTTC.

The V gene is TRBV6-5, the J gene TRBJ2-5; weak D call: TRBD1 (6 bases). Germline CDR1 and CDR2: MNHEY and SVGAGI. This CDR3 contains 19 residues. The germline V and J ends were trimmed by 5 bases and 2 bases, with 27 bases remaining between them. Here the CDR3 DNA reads TGTGCCAGCAGTCCAGGCTCTCTCCGCGGCAGGGGAACTCAAGAGACCCAGTACTTC. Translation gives CASSPGSLRGRGTQETQYF.

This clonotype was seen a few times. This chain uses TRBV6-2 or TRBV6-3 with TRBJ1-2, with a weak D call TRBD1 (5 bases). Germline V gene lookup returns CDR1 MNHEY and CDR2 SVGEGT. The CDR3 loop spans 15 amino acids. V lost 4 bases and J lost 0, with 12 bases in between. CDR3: CASSSTGPPNYGYTF. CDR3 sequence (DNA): TGTGCCAGCAGTTCGACGGGACCTCCTAACTATGGCTACACCTTC.

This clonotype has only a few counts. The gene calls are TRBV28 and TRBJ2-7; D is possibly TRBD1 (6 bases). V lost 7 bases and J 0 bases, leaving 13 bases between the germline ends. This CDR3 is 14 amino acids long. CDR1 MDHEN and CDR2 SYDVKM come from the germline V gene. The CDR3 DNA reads TGTGCCAGCAAAGGACAGCCCTCCTCCTACGAGCAGTACTTC. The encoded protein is CASKGQPSSYEQYF.

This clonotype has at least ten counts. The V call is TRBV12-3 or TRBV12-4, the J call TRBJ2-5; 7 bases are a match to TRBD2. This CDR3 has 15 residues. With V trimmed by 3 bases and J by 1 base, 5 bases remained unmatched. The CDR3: CASSFPGRAQETQYF. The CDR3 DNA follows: TGTGCCAGCAGTTTTCCTGGGAGGGCCCAAGAGACCCAGTACTTC.

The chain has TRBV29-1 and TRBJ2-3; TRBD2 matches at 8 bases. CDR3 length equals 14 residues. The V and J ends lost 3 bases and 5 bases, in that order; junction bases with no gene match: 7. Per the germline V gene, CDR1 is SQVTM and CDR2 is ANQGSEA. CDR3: CSVDRGGPLDTQYF. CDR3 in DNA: TGCAGCGTTGATCGCGGGGGGCCCTTAGATACGCAGTATTTT.

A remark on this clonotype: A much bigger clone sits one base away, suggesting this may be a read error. The CDR3 region has the DNA TGTGACAGCAGGGGGGACAACCTTGAAAAACTGTTTTTT. This gives the protein CDSRGDNLEKLFF. V usage is TRBV12-3 or TRBV12-4 and J usage is TRBJ1-4, with 7 bases matching TRBD1. CDR3 length: 13 residues.

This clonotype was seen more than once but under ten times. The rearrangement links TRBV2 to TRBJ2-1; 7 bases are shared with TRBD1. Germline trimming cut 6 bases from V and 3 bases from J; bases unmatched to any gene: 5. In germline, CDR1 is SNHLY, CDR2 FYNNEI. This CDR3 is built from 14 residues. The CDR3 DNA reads TGTGCCAGCAGGCCGGGACAGATCTACAATGAGCAGTTCTTC. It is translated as CASRPGQIYNEQFF.

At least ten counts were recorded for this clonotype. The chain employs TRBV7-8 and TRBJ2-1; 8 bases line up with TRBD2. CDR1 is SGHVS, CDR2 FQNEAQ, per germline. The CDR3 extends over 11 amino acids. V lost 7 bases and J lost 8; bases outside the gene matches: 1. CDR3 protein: CASTGGDEQFF. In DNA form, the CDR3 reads TGTGCCAGCACCGGGGGGGATGAGCAGTTCTTC.

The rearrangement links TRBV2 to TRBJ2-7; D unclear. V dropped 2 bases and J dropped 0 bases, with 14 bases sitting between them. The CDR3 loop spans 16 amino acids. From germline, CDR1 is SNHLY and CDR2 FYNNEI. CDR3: CASSEWAGMSSYEQYF. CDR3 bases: TGTGCCAGCAGTGAATGGGCTGGTATGAGCTCCTACGAGCAGTACTTC.

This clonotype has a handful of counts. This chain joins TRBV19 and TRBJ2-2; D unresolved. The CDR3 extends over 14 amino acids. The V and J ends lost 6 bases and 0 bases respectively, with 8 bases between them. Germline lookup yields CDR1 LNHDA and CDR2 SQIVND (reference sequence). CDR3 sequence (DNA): TGTGCCAGTAGCTCGGTTTCGAACACCGGGGAGCTGTTTTTT. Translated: CASSSVSNTGELFF. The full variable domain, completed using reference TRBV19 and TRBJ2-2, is DGGITQSPKYLFRKEGQNVTLSCEQNLNHDAMYWYRQDPGQGLRLIYYSQIVNDFQKGDIAEGYSVSREKKESFPLTVTSAQKNPTAFYLCASSSVSNTGELFFGEGSRLTVL.

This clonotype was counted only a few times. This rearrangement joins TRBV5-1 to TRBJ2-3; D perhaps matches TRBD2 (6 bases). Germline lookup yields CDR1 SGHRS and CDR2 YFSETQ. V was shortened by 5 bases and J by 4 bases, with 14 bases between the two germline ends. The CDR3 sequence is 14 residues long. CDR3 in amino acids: CASSGGLRADTQYF. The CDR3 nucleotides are TGCGCCAGCAGTGGGGGACTGCGGGCAGATACGCAGTATTTT.

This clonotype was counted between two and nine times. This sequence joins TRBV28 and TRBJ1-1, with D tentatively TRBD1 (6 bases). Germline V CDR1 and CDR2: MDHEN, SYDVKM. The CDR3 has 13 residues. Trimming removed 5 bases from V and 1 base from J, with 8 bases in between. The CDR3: CASSIQGNTEAFF. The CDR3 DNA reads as TGTGCCAGCAGTATACAGGGGAACACTGAAGCTTTCTTT.

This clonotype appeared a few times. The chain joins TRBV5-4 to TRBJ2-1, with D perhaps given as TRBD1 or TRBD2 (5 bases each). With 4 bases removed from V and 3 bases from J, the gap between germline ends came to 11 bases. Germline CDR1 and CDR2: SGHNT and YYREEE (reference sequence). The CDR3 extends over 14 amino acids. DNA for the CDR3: TGTGCCAGCAGCCCCGGGGACGGCTACAATGAGCAGTTCTTC. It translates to CASSPGDGYNEQFF.

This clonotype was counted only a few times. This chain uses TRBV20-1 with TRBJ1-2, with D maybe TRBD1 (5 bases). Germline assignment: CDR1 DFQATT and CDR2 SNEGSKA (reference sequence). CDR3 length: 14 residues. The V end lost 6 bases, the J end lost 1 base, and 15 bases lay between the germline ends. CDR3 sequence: CSAPGDLFNYGYTF. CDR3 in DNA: TGCAGTGCGCCGGGGGACCTCTTTAACTATGGCTACACCTTC.

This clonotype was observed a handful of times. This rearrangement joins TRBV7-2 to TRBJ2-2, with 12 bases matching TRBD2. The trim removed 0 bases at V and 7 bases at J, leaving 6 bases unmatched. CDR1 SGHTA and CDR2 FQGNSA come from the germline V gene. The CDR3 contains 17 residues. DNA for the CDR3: TGTGCCAGCAGCTTAGCCGCGACTAGCGGGAGTATCGGGGAGCTGTTTTTT. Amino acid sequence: CASSLAATSGSIGELFF.

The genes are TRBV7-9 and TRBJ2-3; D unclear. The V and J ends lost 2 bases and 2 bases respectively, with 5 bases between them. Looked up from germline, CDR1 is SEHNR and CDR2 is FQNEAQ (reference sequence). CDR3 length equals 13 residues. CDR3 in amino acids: CASSLTTTDTQYF. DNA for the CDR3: TGTGCCAGCAGCTTAACAACCACAGATACGCAGTATTTT.

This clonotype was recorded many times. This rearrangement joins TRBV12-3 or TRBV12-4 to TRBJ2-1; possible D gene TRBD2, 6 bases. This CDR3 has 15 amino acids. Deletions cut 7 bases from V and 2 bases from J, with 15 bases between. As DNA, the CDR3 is TGTGCCAGCACGGATGGACTATCCCCCTACAATGAGCAGTTCTTC. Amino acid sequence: CASTDGLSPYNEQFF.

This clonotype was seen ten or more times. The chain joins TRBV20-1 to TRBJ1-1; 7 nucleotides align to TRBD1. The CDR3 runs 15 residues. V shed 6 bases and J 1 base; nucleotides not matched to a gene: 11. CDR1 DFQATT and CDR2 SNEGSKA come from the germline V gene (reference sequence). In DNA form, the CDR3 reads TGCAGTGCCAGAAACCCACAGGGGCCGAACACTGAAGCTTTCTTT. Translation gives CSARNPQGPNTEAFF.

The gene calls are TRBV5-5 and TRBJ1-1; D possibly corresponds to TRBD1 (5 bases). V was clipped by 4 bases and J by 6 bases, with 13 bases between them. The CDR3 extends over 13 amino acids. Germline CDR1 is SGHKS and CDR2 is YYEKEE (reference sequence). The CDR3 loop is CASSRTVGAEAFF. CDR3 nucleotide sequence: TGTGCCAGCAGCCGGACGGTGGGGGCTGAAGCTTTCTTT.

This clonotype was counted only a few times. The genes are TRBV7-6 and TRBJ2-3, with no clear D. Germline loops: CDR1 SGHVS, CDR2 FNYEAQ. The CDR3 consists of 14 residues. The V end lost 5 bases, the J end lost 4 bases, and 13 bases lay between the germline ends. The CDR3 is CASSPPGLSDTQYF. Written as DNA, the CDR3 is TGTGCCAGCAGCCCGCCCGGTCTGTCAGATACGCAGTATTTT.

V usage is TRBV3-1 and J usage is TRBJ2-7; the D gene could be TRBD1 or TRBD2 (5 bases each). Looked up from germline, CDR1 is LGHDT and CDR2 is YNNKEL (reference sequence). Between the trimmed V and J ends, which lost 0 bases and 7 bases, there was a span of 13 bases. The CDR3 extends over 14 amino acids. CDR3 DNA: TGTGCCAGCAGCCAAGACCGGTGGGGGTGGGAGCAGTACTTC. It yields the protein CASSQDRWGWEQYF.

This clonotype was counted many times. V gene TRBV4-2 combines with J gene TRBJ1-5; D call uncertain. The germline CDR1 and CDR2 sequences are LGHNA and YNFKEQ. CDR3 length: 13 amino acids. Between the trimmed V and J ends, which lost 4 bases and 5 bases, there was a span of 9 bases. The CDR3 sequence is CASSPPGDQPQHF. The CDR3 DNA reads TGTGCCAGCAGCCCCCCAGGCGATCAGCCCCAGCATTTT.

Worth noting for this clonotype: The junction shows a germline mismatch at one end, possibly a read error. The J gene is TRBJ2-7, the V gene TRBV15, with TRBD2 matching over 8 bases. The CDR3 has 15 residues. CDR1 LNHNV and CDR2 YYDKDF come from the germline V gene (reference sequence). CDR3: CASSREAGESYEQYF. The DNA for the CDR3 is TGTGCCAGCAGCAGAGAAGCGGGGGAGTCCTACGAGCAGTACTTC.

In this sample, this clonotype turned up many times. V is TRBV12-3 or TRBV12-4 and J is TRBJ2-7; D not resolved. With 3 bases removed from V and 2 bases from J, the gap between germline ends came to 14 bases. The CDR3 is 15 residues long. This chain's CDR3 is CASSFSRVPPYEQYF. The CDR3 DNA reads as TGTGCCAGCAGTTTTAGCCGAGTTCCCCCCTACGAGCAGTACTTC.

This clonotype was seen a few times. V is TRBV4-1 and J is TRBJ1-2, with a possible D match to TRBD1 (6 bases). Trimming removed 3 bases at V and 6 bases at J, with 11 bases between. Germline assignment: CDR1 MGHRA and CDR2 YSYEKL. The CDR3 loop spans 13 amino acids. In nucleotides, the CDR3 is TGCGCCAGCAGCCACCAGGGGATTGATGGCTACACCTTC. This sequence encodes CASSHQGIDGYTF.